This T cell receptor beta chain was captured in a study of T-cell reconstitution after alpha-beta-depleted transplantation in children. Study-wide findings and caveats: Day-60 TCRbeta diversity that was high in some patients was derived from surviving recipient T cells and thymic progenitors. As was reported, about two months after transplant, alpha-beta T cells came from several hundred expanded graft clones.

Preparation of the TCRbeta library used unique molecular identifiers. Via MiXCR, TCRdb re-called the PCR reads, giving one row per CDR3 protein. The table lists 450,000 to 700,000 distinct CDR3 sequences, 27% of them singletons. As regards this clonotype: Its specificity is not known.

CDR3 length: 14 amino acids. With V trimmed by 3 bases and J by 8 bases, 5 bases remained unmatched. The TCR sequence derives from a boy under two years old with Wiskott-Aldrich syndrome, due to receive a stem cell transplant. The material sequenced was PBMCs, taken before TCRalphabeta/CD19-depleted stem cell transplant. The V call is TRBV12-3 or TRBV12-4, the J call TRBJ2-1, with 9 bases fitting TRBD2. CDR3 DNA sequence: TGTGCCAGCAGTTTTGCGGGAGGGTACGATGAGCAGTTCTTC. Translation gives CASSFAGGYDEQFF.